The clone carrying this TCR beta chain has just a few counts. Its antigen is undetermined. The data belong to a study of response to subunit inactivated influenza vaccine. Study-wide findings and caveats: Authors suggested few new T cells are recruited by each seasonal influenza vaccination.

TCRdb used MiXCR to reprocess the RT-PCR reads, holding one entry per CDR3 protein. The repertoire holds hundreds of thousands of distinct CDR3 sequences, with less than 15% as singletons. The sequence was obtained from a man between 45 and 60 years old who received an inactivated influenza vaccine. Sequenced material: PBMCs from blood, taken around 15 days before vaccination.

CDR3 region: CASSLGHSPLHF. The DNA for the CDR3 is TGTGCCAGCAGTTTAGGTCATTCACCCCTCCACTTT. The rearrangement joins TRBV28 to TRBJ1-6; no clear D. V lost 2 bases and J 8 bases, leaving 4 bases between the germline ends. This CDR3 is built from 12 residues. Germline V CDR1 and CDR2: MDHEN, SYDVKM.